These 13 T cell receptor beta chains originate from one sample sequenced in a study of early T cells in non-severe SARS-CoV-2 infection. TCRdb called the 5' RACE reads again in MiXCR, with one record for every CDR3 protein. This sample has 40,000 to 55,000 distinct CDR3 sequences; about 25% occur once, and the top ten carry roughly 4.6%. This material consisted of whole blood, taken at baseline. The source of these receptors is an adult who was a healthcare worker with PCR-confirmed SARS-CoV-2 infection or an uninfected control (not recorded which).

This clonotype was found a few times. The gene calls are TRBV20-1 and TRBJ1-2, with D hard to call. The ends were cut back, 1 base at V and 4 bases at J, with 13 bases in the middle. This CDR3 is 14 amino acids long. Germline CDR1 is DFQATT and CDR2 is SNEGSKA (reference sequence). The CDR3 coding sequence is TGCAGTGCTAGAGCGGGAGGGAATCTCTATGGCTACACCTTC. It codes for CSARAGGNLYGYTF.

The rearrangement links TRBV27 to TRBJ1-6, with a possible D match to TRBD1 (5 bases). Germline V gene sequence: CDR1 MNHEY, CDR2 SMNVEV (reference sequence). The CDR3 is made up of 15 amino acids. The germline V and J ends were trimmed by 0 bases and 7 bases, with 10 bases remaining between them. Here the CDR3 reads CASSLSGPLNSPLHF. For the CDR3, the DNA is TGTGCCAGCAGTTTATCGGGACCGCTAAATTCACCCCTCCACTTT.

The chain has TRBV7-8 and TRBJ2-5; TRBD1 is a possible D gene (6 bases). This CDR3 region has 13 residues. Germline assignment: CDR1 SGHVS and CDR2 FQNEAQ. V was pared by 5 bases and J by 4 bases, with 11 bases between. DNA for the CDR3: TGTGCCAGCAGCCCAGACAGGACAGAGACCCAGTACTTC. Encoded protein: CASSPDRTETQYF.

This chain connects TRBV11-2 to TRBJ2-7; TRBD1 matches 8 bases. CDR1 SGHAT and CDR2 FQNNGV come from the germline V gene. Trimming removed 6 bases from V and 2 bases from J; junction bases left unmatched: 6. The CDR3 contains 14 residues. The DNA for the CDR3 is TGTGCCAGCAGATCCCGGACAGGGACCTACGAGCAGTACTTC. It codes for CASRSRTGTYEQYF.

This clonotype was observed a handful of times. The V gene is TRBV7-9, the J gene TRBJ2-1; D unclear. The V end was cut by 7 bases, the J end by 3 bases, with 4 bases between. The CDR3 is 11 amino acids. The germline CDR1 and CDR2 sequences are SEHNR and FQNEAQ (reference sequence). The CDR3 bases are TGTGCCAGCAAAAGCTACAATGAGCAGTTCTTC. It encodes CASKSYNEQFF.

The chain uses TRBV7-2 and TRBJ1-1; 7 bases are shared with TRBD1. From germline, CDR1 is SGHTA and CDR2 FQGNSA. The CDR3 is 14 amino acids. Unmatched junction bases numbered 10, after V lost 5 bases and J lost 7 bases. In DNA form, the CDR3 reads TGTGCCAGCAGCCGCGGGACAGAGGGGGGTGAAGCTTTCTTT. It codes for CASSRGTEGGEAFF.

The CDR3 DNA is TGTGCCAGCAGCACCGGGACTAGCGACTATTTT. It translates to CASSTGTSDYF. The chain carries TRBV5-4 and TRBJ2-3; 10 nucleotides match TRBD2. The junction had 5 bases not matched to a gene; V was cut back by 4 bases and J by 15 bases. This CDR3 has 11 amino acids. Germline V lookup: CDR1 SGHNT, CDR2 YYREEE (reference sequence).

This clonotype was picked up a small number of times. The chain combines TRBV5-6 with TRBJ1-1; a possible D gene is TRBD1 (5 bases). This CDR3 spans 12 amino acids. Germline CDR1 and CDR2: SGHDT and YYEEEE. V shed 7 bases and J shed 4 bases, with 11 bases lying between them. CDR3 loop: CASRRGGTEAFF. Here the CDR3 DNA reads TGTGCCAGCCGACGGGGGGGCACTGAAGCTTTCTTT.

This clonotype has only a few counts. The genes are TRBV6-2 or TRBV6-3 and TRBJ2-2; D call uncertain. The CDR3 loop spans 11 amino acids. Per germline, CDR1 MNHEY and CDR2 SVGEGT. With 6 bases removed from V and 16 bases from J, the gap between germline ends came to 15 bases. The CDR3 DNA reads TGTGCCAGCAGCTACCGAGGCTCCCAGTTTTTT. This translates into CASSYRGSQFF.

This clonotype has just a few counts. CDR3 in DNA: TGTGCCAGCAGCTTACCCGACAGAAACACCGGGGAGCTGTTTTTT. Amino acid sequence: CASSLPDRNTGELFF. The V gene is TRBV11-2, the J gene TRBJ2-2; weak D call: TRBD1 (5 bases). CDR3 length: 15 residues. Trimming removed 2 bases at V and 2 bases at J, with 9 bases between. CDR1 and CDR2 (germline): SGHAT, FQNNGV.

In this sample, this clonotype turned up a few times. The rearrangement links TRBV6-6 to TRBJ2-2; D uncertain. The CDR3 consists of 13 residues. Looked up from germline, CDR1 is MNHNY and CDR2 is SVGAGI (reference sequence). Trimming pared 2 bases from V and 2 bases from J, leaving 3 bases between. Written as DNA, the CDR3 is TGTGCCAGCAGTTACCCCAACACCGGGGAGCTGTTTTTT. Translation gives CASSYPNTGELFF.

This clonotype was counted only a few times. The rearrangement links TRBV5-6 to TRBJ2-3, with a possible D match to TRBD2 (5 bases). CDR1 is SGHDT, CDR2 YYEEEE, per germline. Trimming cost V 3 bases and J 2 bases, with 13 bases left between them. This CDR3 spans 15 amino acids. CDR3 region: CASSSGSGTTDTQYF. The CDR3 coding sequence is TGTGCCAGCAGCTCGGGGAGTGGCACCACAGATACGCAGTATTTT.

CDR3 amino acids: CASMRVRDTEAFF. CDR3 nucleotides: TGTGCCAGTATGAGGGTAAGAGACACTGAAGCTTTCTTT. The rearrangement uses TRBV19 and TRBJ1-1; D gene unclear. The CDR3 loop spans 13 amino acids. CDR1 and CDR2 (germline): LNHDA, SQIVND (reference sequence). The V gene lost 7 bases and the J gene lost 3 bases, with 12 bases spanning the gap.